The rows below give T cell receptor beta chains drawn from one sample of a study of T cell changes during pregnancy in multiple sclerosis. Some clones are missing from TCRdb's copy, which holds only in-frame ones; the method was immunoSEQ multiplex PCR. The table records some 29,000 clones, around 89% of them present only once. The sequencing here drew on CD8+ T cells from peripheral blood mononuclear cells, taken in the third trimester of pregnancy. The source is a female donor with multiple sclerosis, enrolled in a pregnancy study. Each CDR3 is given with its conserved first and last residue. Each record gives: V gene, J gene, D gene, CDR3 protein. D genes are given only for firm matches.

TRBV10-2,TRBJ1-2,NA,CATTAGGPRQGYTF
TRBV18,TRBJ2-5,TRBD1,CASSPGTEETQYF
TRBV2,TRBJ1-3,NA,CASSDHPGDSGNTIYF
TRBV11-2,TRBJ2-7,TRBD2,CAILLTSGRAGSYEQYF
TRBV28,TRBJ2-2,NA,CASSLRGWYPGELFF
TRBV2,TRBJ2-7,NA,CASSEAAYRVNEQYF
TRBV27,TRBJ2-5,TRBD2,CASSPWWGRVGEETQYF
TRBV10-3,TRBJ2-1,TRBD2,CAISDVAGVRGEQFF
TRBV18,TRBJ2-5,NA,CASSRRGKETQYF
TRBV10-2,TRBJ1-2,TRBD1,CASSDTGGAYGYTF